This T cell receptor beta chain was sequenced during a study of blood T cell repertoires in COVID-19. Study background: The origin of the acute and convalescent COVID-19 samples was the United States, Italy and Spain. From T cells, B-cell-depleted T cells, or PBMCs came the material, which was cDNA or gDNA.

Trimming shortened V by 6 bases and J by 7 bases, and 16 bases separated the two germline ends. Germline V gives CDR1 LGHNA, CDR2 YSLEER. The CDR3 extends over 15 amino acids. Original data processing: Estimation of nucleated cell counts relied on the amplification of reference gene primers. Repertoires were generated with immunoSEQ multiplex PCR, while TCRdb's copy carries only in-frame clones and drops some. V, J and clone size reflect that table, while D and trimming were determined from the DNA. In the table there are about 97,000 clones, around 73% of which are singletons. This sequence joins TRBV4-3 and TRBJ1-6; D is ambiguous. The sequence came from a man aged 55 to 70 with active or convalescent COVID-19. Sequencing was carried out using peripheral blood. In nucleotides, the CDR3 is TGCGCCAGCAGTATGGAATGGGAGGCAAATTCACCCCTCCACTTT. It translates to CASSMEWEANSPLHF.